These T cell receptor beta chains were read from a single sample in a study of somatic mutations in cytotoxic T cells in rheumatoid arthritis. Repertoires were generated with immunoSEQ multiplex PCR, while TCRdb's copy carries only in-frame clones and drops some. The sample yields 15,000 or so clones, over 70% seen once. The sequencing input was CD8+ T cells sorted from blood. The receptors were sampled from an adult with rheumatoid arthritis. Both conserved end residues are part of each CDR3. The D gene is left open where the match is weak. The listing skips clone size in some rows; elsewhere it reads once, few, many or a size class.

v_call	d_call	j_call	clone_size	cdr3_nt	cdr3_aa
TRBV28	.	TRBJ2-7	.	TGTGCCAGCAGTCACCCGGGACGCCGAACCTACTACGAGCAGTACTTC	CASSHPGRRTYYEQYF
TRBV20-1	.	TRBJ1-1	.	TGCAGTGCCCCGGACGGAGAAGCTTTCTTT	CSAPDGEAFF
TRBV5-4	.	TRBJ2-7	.	TGTGCCAGCAGCACCCTTTTGGGCCAAAAGCTCGAGCAGTACTTC	CASSTLLGQKLEQYF
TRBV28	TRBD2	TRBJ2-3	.	TGTGCCAGCAGTTTTTTCCTAGCGGGGGTCACAGATACGCAGTATTTT	CASSFFLAGVTDTQYF
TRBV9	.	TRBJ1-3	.	TGTGCCAGCAGCCTTAACCGGGCTAACTCTGGAAACACCATATATTTT	CASSLNRANSGNTIYF
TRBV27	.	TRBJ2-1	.	TGTGCCAGCAGTTTTCGTCAGGAGGATGAGCAGTTCTTC	CASSFRQEDEQFF
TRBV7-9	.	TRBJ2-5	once	TGTGCCAGCAGCTTAGGACAGGAAATTAATCCCCAGTACTTC	CASSLGQEINPQYF
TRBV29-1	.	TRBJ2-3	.	TGCAGCGCCCCCGGAGGGCCCACAGATACGCAGTATTTT	CSAPGGPTDTQYF
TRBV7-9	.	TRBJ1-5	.	TGTGCCAGCAGTTCGGCGGCGGATAGCAATCAGCCCCAGCATTTT	CASSSAADSNQPQHF
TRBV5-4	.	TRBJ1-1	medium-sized	TGTGCCAGCAGCTTTAGTTTGGGCGGGGATCCTATGAACACTGAAGCTTTCTTT	CASSFSLGGDPMNTEAFF
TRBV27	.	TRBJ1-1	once	TGTGCCAGCAGTTTTAGATACTTGAACACTGAAGCTTTCTTT	CASSFRYLNTEAFF
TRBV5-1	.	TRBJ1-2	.	TGCGCCAGCAGCTTCGGAGGGGGCTACACCTTC	CASSFGGGYTF
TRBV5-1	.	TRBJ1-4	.	TGCGCCAGCAGCTTGGGTGAAAAACTGTTTTTT	CASSLGEKLFF
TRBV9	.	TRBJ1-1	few	TGTGCCAGCAGCCCCAACTTCGGAGAAGCTTTCTTT	CASSPNFGEAFF
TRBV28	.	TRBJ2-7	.	TGTGCCAGCAGTTTATTCCCCCAGGGAAGGGACGAGCAGTACTTC	CASSLFPQGRDEQYF
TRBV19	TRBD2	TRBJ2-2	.	TGTGCCAGTAGCGGGAGGTTCCAGTGGGCCGGGGAGCTGTTTTTT	CASSGRFQWAGELFF
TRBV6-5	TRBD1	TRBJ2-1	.	TGTGCCAGCAGTTATGGGGACAGGAAAGGCTACAATGAGCAGTTCTTC	CASSYGDRKGYNEQFF
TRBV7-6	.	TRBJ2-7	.	TGTGCCAGCAGCTCGACTCAAGGGGCCTTTTACGAGCAGTACTTC	CASSSTQGAFYEQYF
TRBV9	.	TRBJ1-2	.	TGTGCCAGCAGTGAGGGGGGGACGGCCGGGGGCTACACCTTC	CASSEGGTAGGYTF
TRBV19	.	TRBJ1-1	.	TGTGCCAGTAGTCTACTGTGGGGGGTGAACACTGAAGCTTTCTTT	CASSLLWGVNTEAFF
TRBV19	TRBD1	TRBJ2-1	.	TGTGCCAGTAGTATCGGGACAGGGACCTTTAAGGATGAGCAGTTCTTC	CASSIGTGTFKDEQFF
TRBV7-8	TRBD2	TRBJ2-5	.	TGTGCCAGCAGCTTAGGAAGCGGGGGAGAGACCCAGTACTTC	CASSLGSGGETQYF
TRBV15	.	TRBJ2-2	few	TGTGCCACCAGCCTTGGCCAGGGAGACACCGGGGAGCTGTTTTTT	CATSLGQGDTGELFF
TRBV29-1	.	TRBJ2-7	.	TGCAGCGTTGTTCTTTCCTACGAGCAGTACTTC	CSVVLSYEQYF
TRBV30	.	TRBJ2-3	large	TGTGCCTGGAGTGTGGGTACCAGCACAGATACGCAGTATTTT	CAWSVGTSTDTQYF
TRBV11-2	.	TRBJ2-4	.	TGTGCCAGCAGCTTGGGGGGGCAAAACATTCAGTACTTC	CASSLGGQNIQYF
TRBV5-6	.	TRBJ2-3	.	TGTGCCAGCAGCACCGACGGACTTATCACAGATACGCAGTATTTT	CASSTDGLITDTQYF
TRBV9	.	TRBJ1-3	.	TGTGCCAGCAGCCCAGAGGACAGTATCATTACCTCTGGAAACACCATATATTTT	CASSPEDSIITSGNTIYF
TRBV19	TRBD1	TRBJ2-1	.	TGTGCCAGTAGTCGGGGACAGGTCTACAATGAGCAGTTCTTC	CASSRGQVYNEQFF
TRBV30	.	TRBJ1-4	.	TGTGCCTGGAGTGTTCCCGACAGACTTAATGAAAAACTGTTTTTT	CAWSVPDRLNEKLFF
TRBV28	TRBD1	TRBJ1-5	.	TGTGCCAGCAGGACCGATGGACAGGGGAAGGGCCTTAATCAGCCCCAGCATTTT	CASRTDGQGKGLNQPQHF
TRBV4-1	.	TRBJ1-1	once	TGCGCCAGCAGCCAAGTTGGGGGGCTGAAAGACACTGAAGCTTTCTTT	CASSQVGGLKDTEAFF
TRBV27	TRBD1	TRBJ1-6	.	TGTGCCAGCAGTTGGACAGGGGAATCACCCCTCCACTTT	CASSWTGESPLHF
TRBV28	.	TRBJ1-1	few	TGTGCCAGCAGACCACCTAAGGGCGCGACTGAAGCTTTCTTT	CASRPPKGATEAFF
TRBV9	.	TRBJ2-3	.	TGTGCCAGCAGCGTAGGCAGGGGTAGCGCAGATACGCAGTATTTT	CASSVGRGSADTQYF
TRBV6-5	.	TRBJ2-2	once	TGTGCCAGCAGTTACGCACAGGCTGGCGGGGAGCTGTTTTTT	CASSYAQAGGELFF
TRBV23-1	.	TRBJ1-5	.	TGCGCCAGCAGTTCACAGCCCCAGCATTTT	CASSSQPQHF
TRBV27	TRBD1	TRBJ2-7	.	TGTGCCAGCAGTTTAGGGGACAGGACCTACGAGCAGTACTTC	CASSLGDRTYEQYF
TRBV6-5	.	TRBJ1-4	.	TGTGCCAGCAGTTACTCGGGCGTGAGGGAAAAACTGTTTTTT	CASSYSGVREKLFF
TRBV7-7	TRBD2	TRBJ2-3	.	TGTGCCAGCAGCTTATTGCCAGCGGGGGGCACAGATACGCAGTATTTT	CASSLLPAGGTDTQYF
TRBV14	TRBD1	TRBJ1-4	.	TGTGCCAGCAGCCAAGAGGGGAATAGGACAGGGAAGATGAGTAATGAAAAACTGTTTTTT	CASSQEGNRTGKMSNEKLFF
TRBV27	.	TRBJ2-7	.	TGTGCCAGCAGTTATAGTTCCGGAGGGCAGTACTTC	CASSYSSGGQYF
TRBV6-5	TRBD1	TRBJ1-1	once	TGTGCCAGCAGTTGGCGGACAGGGAACACTGAAGCTTTCTTT	CASSWRTGNTEAFF
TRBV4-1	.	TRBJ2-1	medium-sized	TGCGCCAGCAGCCAAGATTACCTCAATGAGCAGTTCTTC	CASSQDYLNEQFF
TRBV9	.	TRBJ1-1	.	TGTGCCAGCAGCGTAGGTGACAGTAACACTGAAGCTTTCTTT	CASSVGDSNTEAFF
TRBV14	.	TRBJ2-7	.	TGTGCCAGCTCCCGACGAGCGGTTCTCAACGAGCAGTACTTC	CASSRRAVLNEQYF
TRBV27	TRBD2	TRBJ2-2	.	TGTGCCAGCAGTTGGGGACTAGCGGGCACCGGGGAGCTGTTTTTT	CASSWGLAGTGELFF
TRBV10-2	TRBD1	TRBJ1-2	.	TGCGCCAGCAGGGACAGGGGATATGACTATGGCTACACCTTC	CASRDRGYDYGYTF
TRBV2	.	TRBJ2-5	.	TGTGCCAGCTCCGCAGGGCCCTACGAGACCCAGTACTTC	CASSAGPYETQYF
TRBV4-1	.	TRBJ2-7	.	TGCGCCAGCAGCCAAGATCAGGGTCGCACCTACGAGCAGTACTTC	CASSQDQGRTYEQYF
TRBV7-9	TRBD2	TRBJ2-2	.	TGTGCCAGCACGGTAGCGGGGGGTCGTACCGGGGAGCTGTTTTTT	CASTVAGGRTGELFF
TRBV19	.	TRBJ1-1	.	TGTGCCAGTTCCCGGGGAGGGACTCAAATGAACACTGAAGCTTTCTTT	CASSRGGTQMNTEAFF
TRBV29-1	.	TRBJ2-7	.	TGCAGCGTGAGGGGGTACCCCGCCTACGAGCAGTACTTC	CSVRGYPAYEQYF
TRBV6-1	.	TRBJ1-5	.	TGTGCCAGCAGTGAGCGCCAGCACCATCAGCCCCAGCATTTT	CASSERQHHQPQHF
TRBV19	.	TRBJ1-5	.	TGTGCCAGTAGTAACTGGGGGAATCAGCCCCAGCATTTT	CASSNWGNQPQHF